These 6 T cell receptor beta chains were all obtained from the same sample, sequenced in a study of cytotoxic CD8 clonotypes in ibrutinib-treated CLL. Assay: immunoSEQ multiplex PCR; the TCRdb copy retains only in-frame clones and omits some. The data show just over 200,000 clones, with approximately 75% seen just once and around 10% held by the top ten. Sequenced material: PBMCs, taken after 12 months of ibrutinib treatment. The receptors stem from a human donor with chronic lymphocytic leukemia.

The rearrangement links TRBV5-6 to TRBJ2-1, with TRBD2 matching 9 bases. The junction had 9 bases not matched to a gene; V was cut back by 4 bases and J by 10 bases. This CDR3 region has 14 residues. Germline V gives CDR1 SGHDT, CDR2 YYEEEE. CDR3 DNA: TGTGCCAGCAGCCCCCCACCGACTAGCGGAGAGCAGTTCTTC. This encodes CASSPPPTSGEQFF.

The chain recombines TRBV5-6 with TRBJ2-7, with TRBD1 matching 10 bases. With V trimmed by 3 bases and J by 0 bases, 9 bases remained unmatched. Germline V gene lookup returns CDR1 SGHDT and CDR2 YYEEEE. There are 17 residues in the CDR3. CDR3 amino acids: CASSSLGQGILSYEQYF. The CDR3, as DNA: TGTGCCAGCAGCTCGCTGGGACAGGGGATCCTCTCCTACGAGCAGTACTTC.

The rearrangement uses TRBV10-1 and TRBJ1-4; D is ambiguous. The V gene's germline CDR1 is WNHNN and CDR2 SYGVQD (reference sequence). Between the trimmed V and J ends, which lost 2 bases and 8 bases, there was a span of 12 bases. The CDR3 has 14 residues. The CDR3 nucleotides are TGCGCCAGCAGTGAGGACCCCTTGGGAGAAAAACTGTTTTTT. This sequence encodes CASSEDPLGEKLFF.

In its sample, this clone was seen a few times. This chain connects TRBV6-1 to TRBJ1-3, with TRBD1 as a possible D gene (6 bases). Per germline, CDR1 MNHNS and CDR2 SASEGT. This CDR3 has 15 residues. Trimming stripped 6 bases from V and 0 bases from J, with 12 bases between. The chain's CDR3 is CASRTGSYSGNTIYF. DNA of the CDR3: TGTGCCAGCAGAACAGGGTCATACTCTGGAAACACCATATATTTT.

This sequence joins TRBV5-1 and TRBJ2-1; 7 nucleotides agree with TRBD1. V shed 0 bases, J shed 9 bases, and the junction held 6 bases outside the gene matches. Germline V lookup: CDR1 SGHRS, CDR2 YFSETQ. The CDR3 covers 14 residues. CDR3 in amino acids: CASSLGQGLGEQFF. The CDR3 bases are TGCGCCAGCAGCTTGGGACAGGGTCTCGGTGAGCAGTTCTTC.

This clone was counted only a few times. The V call is TRBV20-1, the J call TRBJ1-2; D ambiguous. Germline V gene lookup returns CDR1 DFQATT and CDR2 SNEGSKA (reference sequence). The length of the CDR3 is 9 residues. V was shortened by 7 bases and J by 5 bases, with 5 bases between the two germline ends. CDR3 amino acids: CSEGYGYTF. CDR3 coding DNA: TGCAGTGAAGGATATGGCTACACCTTC.